The T cell receptor (beta chain) under discussion was sequenced for a study of patients and donors after allogeneic stem cell transplantation. TCRdb re-analysed the RT-PCR reads in MiXCR, keeping a single row per CDR3 protein. Here the sample spans approximately 410,000 distinct CDR3 sequences, 16% being singletons. V gave up 4 bases and J gave up 5 bases; unmatched junction bases: 7. The CDR3 runs to 14 residues. Germline-derived CDR1 and CDR2 are MNHNS and SASEGT. The TCR was taken from a human donor who was either an allogeneic HSCT recipient or a stem cell or donor lymphocyte infusion donor (not recorded which). It is not recorded whose cells these are; they may come from a transplant donor. J is TRBJ1-2 and V is TRBV6-1, with TRBD1 matching 7 bases. The specimen sequenced was blood, either unsorted or a sorted T cell fraction (not recorded which). This CDR3 is CASSGDRGGYGYTF. CDR3 in DNA: TGTGCCAGCAGTGGGGACAGAGGAGGGTATGGCTACACCTTC.